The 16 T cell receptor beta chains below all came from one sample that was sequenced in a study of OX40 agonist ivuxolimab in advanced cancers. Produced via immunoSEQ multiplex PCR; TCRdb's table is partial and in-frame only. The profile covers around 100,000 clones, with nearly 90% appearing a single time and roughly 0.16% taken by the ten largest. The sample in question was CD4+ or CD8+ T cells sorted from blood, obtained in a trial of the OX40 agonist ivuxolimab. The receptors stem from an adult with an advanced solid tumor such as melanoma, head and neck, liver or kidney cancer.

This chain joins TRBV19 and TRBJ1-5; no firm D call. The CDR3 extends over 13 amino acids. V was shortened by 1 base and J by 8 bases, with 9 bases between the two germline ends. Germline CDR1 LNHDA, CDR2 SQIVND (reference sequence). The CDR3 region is CASSIVPVEPQHF. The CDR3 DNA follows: TGTGCCAGTAGTATAGTCCCCGTTGAGCCCCAGCATTTT. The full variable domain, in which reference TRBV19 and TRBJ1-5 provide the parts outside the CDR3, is DGGITQSPKYLFRKEGQNVTLSCEQNLNHDAMYWYRQDPGQGLRLIYYSQIVNDFQKGDIAEGYSVSREKKESFPLTVTSAQKNPTAFYLCASSIVPVEPQHFGDGTRLSIL.

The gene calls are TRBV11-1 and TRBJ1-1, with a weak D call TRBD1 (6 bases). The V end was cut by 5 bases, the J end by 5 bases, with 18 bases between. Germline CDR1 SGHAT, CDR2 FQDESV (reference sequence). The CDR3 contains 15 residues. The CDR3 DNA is TGTGCCAGCAGCCCGCAGCTGGGGGCGCCTACTGAAGCTTTCTTT. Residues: CASSPQLGAPTEAFF.

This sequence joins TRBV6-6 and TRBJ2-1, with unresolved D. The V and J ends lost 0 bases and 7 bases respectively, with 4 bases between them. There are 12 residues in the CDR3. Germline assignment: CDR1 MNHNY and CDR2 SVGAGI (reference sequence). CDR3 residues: CASSYSRNEQFF. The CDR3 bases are TGTGCCAGCAGTTACTCCCGGAATGAGCAGTTCTTC.

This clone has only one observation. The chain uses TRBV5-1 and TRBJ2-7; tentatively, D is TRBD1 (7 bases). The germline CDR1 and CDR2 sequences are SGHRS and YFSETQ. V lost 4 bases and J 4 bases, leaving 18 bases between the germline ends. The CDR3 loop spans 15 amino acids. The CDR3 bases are TGCGCCAGCAGCGCCCAGGGGGGCAGCACTTACGAGCAGTACTTC. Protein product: CASSAQGGSTYEQYF. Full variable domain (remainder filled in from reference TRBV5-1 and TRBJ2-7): KAGVTQTPRYLIKTRGQQVTLSCSPISGHRSVSWYQQTPGQGLQFLFEYFSETQRNKGNFPGRFSGRQFSNSRSEMNVSTLELGDSALYLCASSAQGGSTYEQYFGPGTRLTVT.

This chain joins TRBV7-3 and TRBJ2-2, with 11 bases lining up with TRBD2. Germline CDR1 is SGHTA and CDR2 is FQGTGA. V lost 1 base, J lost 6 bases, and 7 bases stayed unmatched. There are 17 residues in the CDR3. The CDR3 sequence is CASSLMASGRFAGELFF. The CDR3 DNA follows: TGTGCCAGCAGCTTAATGGCTAGCGGGAGGTTCGCCGGGGAGCTGTTTTTT.

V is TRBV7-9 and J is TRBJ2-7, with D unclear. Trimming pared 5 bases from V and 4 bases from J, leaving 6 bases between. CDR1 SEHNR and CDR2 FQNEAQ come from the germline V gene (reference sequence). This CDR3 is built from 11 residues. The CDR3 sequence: CASSPGYEQYF. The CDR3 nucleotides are TGTGCCAGCAGCCCAGGTTACGAGCAGTACTTC.

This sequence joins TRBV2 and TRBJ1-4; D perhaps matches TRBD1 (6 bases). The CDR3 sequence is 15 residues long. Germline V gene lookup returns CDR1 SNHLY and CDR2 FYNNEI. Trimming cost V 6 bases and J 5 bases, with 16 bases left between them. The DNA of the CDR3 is TGTGCCAGCAGGGGCCAGACAGGTGCGAATGAAAAACTGTTTTTT. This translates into CASRGQTGANEKLFF.

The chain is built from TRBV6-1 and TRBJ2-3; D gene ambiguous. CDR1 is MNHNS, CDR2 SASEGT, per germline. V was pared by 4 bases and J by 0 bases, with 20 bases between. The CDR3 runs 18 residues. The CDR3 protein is CASSGSVSVLRSTDTQYF. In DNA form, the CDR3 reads TGTGCCAGCAGTGGCTCAGTTTCAGTTTTAAGGAGCACAGATACGCAGTATTTT.

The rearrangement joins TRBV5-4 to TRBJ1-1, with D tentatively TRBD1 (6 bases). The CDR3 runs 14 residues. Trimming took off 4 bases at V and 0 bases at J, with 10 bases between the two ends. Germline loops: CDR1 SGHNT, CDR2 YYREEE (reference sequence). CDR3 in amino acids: CASSRGQMNTEAFF. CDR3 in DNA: TGTGCCAGCAGCAGAGGACAGATGAACACTGAAGCTTTCTTT.

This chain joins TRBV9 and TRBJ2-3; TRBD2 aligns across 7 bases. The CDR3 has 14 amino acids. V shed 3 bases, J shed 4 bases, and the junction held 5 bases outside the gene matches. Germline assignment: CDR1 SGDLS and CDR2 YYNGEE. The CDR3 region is CASSGGLIADTQYF. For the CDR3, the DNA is TGTGCCAGCAGCGGGGGACTAATTGCAGATACGCAGTATTTT.

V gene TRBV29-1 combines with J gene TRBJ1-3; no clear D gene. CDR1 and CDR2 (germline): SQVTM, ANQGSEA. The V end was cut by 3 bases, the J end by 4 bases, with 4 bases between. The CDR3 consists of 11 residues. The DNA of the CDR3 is TGCAGCGTTGATGTAGGAAACACCATATATTTT. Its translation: CSVDVGNTIYF.

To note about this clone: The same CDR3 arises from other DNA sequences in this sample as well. The CDR3, as DNA: TGCGCCAGCAGCTTAGGGCACTCCACAGATACGCAGTATTTT. Its translation: CASSLGHSTDTQYF. The J gene is TRBJ2-3, the V gene TRBV5-1; no firm D call. The germline gives CDR1 SGHRS, CDR2 YFSETQ. Trimming stripped 2 bases from V and 2 bases from J, with 9 bases between. This CDR3 is 14 amino acids long. The entire variable domain, with the rest obtained from reference TRBV5-1 and TRBJ2-3, is as follows: KAGVTQTPRYLIKTRGQQVTLSCSPISGHRSVSWYQQTPGQGLQFLFEYFSETQRNKGNFPGRFSGRQFSNSRSEMNVSTLELGDSALYLCASSLGHSTDTQYFGPGTRLTVL.

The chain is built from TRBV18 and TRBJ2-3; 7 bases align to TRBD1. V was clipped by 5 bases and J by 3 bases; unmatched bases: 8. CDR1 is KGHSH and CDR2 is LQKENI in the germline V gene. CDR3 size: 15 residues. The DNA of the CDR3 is TGTGCCAGCTCAGGCCTACAGGGGATAACAGATACGCAGTATTTT. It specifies CASSGLQGITDTQYF.

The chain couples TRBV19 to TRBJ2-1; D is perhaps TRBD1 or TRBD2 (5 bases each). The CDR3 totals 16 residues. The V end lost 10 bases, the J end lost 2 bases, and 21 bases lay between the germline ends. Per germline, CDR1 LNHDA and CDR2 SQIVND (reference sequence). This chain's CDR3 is CATRGGQTGAYNEQFF. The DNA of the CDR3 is TGTGCCACCAGAGGAGGACAAACAGGTGCCTACAATGAGCAGTTCTTC.

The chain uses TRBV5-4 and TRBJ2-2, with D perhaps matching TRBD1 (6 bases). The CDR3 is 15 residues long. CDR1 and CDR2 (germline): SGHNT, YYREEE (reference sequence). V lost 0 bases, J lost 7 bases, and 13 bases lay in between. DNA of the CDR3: TGTGCCAGCAGCTTGGCCGCAGGGGCTGGCGGGGAGCTGTTTTTT. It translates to CASSLAAGAGGELFF. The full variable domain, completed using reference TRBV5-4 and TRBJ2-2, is ETGVTQSPTHLIKTRGQQVTLRCSSQSGHNTVSWYQQALGQGPQFIFQYYREEENGRGNFPPRFSGLQFPNYSSELNVNALELDDSALYLCASSLAAGAGGELFFGEGSRLTVL.

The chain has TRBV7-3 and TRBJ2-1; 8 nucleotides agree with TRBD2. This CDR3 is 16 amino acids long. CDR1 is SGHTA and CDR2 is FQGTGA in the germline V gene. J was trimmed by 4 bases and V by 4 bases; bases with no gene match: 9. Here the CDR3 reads CASSYSGANRYNEQFF. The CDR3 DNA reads TGTGCCAGCAGCTATAGCGGGGCGAATCGATACAATGAGCAGTTCTTC.